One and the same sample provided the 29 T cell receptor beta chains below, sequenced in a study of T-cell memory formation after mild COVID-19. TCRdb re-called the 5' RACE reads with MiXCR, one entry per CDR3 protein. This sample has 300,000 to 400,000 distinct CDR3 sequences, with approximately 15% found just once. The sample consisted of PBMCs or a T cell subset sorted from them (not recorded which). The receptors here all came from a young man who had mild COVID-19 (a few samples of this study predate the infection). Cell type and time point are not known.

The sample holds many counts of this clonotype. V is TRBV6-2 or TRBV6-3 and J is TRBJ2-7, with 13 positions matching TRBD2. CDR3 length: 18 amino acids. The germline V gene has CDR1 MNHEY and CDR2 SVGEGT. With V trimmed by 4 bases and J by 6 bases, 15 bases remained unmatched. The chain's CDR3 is CASSSWTSGGRRAGEQYF. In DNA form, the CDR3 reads TGTGCCAGCAGTTCCTGGACTAGCGGGGGCCGAAGAGCAGGCGAGCAGTACTTC.

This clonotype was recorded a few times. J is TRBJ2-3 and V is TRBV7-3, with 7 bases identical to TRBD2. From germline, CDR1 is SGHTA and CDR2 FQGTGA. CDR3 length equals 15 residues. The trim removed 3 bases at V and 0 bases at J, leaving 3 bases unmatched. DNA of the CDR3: TGTGCCAGCAGCTTCCAGGGAGGGAGCACAGATACGCAGTATTTT. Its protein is CASSFQGGSTDTQYF.

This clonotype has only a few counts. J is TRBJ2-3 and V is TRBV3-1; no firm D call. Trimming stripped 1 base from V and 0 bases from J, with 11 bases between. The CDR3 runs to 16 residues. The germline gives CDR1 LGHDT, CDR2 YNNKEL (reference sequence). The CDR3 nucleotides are TGTGCCAGCAGCCAAGTTACGGAATCTAGCACAGATACGCAGTATTTT. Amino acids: CASSQVTESSTDTQYF.

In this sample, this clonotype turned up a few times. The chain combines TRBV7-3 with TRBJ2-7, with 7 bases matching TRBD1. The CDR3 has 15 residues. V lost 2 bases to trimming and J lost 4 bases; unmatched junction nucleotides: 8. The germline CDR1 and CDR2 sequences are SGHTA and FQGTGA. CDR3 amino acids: CASSLLPAGGYEQYV. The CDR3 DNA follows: TGTGCCAGCAGCTTACTCCCGGCAGGGGGATACGAGCAGTACGTC.

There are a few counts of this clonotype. CDR3 sequence: CASSRASGGPLGEQYF. CDR3 bases: TGTGCCAGCAGCCGAGCTAGCGGGGGGCCTCTGGGAGAGCAGTACTTC. The rearrangement joins TRBV14 to TRBJ2-7; 11 positions agree with TRBD2. CDR1 is SGHDN and CDR2 is FVKESK in the germline V gene. V shed 4 bases, J shed 7 bases, and the junction held 12 bases outside the gene matches. This CDR3 has 16 amino acids.

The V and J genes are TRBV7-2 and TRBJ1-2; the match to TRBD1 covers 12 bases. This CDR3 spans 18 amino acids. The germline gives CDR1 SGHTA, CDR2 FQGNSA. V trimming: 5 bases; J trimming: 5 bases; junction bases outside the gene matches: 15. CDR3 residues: CASSKAPGQGAIPYGYTF. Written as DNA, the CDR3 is TGTGCCAGCAGCAAAGCCCCGGGACAGGGGGCGATCCCTTATGGCTACACCTTC.

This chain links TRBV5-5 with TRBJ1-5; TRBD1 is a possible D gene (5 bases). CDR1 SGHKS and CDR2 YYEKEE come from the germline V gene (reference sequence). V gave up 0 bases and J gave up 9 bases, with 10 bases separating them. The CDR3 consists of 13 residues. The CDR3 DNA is TGTGCCAGCAGCTTGGGGGACGCCCGGCCCCAGCATTTT. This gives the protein CASSLGDARPQHF.

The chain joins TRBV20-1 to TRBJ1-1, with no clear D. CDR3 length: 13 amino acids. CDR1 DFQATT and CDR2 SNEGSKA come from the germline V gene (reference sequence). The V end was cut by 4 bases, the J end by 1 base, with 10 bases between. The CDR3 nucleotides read TGCAGTGCTATTGGACGGTCGAACACTGAAGCTTTCTTT. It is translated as CSAIGRSNTEAFF.

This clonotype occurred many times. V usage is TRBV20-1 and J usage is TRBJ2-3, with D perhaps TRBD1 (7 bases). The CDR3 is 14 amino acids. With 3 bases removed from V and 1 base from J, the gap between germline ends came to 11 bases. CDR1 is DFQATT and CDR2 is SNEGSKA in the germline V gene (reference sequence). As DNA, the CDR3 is TGCAGTGCTAGCAGGGGGGCGCGCACAGATACGCAGTATTTT. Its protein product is CSASRGARTDTQYF.

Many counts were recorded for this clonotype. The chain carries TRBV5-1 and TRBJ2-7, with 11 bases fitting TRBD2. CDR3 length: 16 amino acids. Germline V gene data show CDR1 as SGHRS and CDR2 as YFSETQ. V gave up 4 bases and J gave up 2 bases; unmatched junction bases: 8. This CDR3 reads CASSLTPSGGTYEQYF. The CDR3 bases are TGCGCCAGCAGCCTGACCCCTAGCGGGGGGACCTACGAGCAGTACTTC.

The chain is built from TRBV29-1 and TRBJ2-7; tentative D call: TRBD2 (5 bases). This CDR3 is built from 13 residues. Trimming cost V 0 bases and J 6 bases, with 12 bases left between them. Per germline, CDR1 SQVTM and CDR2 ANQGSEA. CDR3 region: CSVEDGRAVEQYF. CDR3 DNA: TGCAGCGTTGAAGATGGGCGAGCGGTCGAGCAGTACTTC.

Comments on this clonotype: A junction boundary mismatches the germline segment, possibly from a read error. CDR3 region: CASSTLERGHGHF. The CDR3 DNA follows: TGTGCCAGTAGTACCCTTGAGCGGGGGCATGGACATTTT. The rearrangement links TRBV19 to TRBJ2-3; TRBD2 aligns across 8 bases. Germline-derived CDR1 and CDR2 are LNHDA and SQIVND (reference sequence). The CDR3 sequence is 13 residues long.

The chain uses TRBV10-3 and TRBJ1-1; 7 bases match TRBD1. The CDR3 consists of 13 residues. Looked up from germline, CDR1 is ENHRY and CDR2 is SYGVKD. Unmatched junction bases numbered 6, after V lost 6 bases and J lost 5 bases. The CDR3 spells CAIRDRASTEAFF. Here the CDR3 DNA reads TGTGCCATCAGAGACAGGGCTAGTACTGAAGCTTTCTTT.

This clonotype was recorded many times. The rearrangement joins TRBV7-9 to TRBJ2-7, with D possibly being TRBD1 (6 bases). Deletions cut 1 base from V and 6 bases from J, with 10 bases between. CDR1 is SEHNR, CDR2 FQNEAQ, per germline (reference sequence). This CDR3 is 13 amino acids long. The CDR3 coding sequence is TGTGCCAGCAGCTTAGAGTCCAGGGGCGAGCAGTACGTC. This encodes CASSLESRGEQYV.

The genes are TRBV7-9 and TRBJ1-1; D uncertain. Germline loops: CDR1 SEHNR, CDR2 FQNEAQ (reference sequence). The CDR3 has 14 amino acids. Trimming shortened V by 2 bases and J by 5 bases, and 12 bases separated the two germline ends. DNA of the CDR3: TGTGCCAGCAGCTTACAGGTGGAAAGTACTGAAGCTTTCTTT. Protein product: CASSLQVESTEAFF.

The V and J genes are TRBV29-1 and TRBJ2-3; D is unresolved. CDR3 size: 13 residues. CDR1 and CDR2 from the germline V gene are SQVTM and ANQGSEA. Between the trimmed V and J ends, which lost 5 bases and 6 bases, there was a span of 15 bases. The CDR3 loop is CSVCAGFCDTQYF. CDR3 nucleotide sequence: TGCAGCGTTTGCGCCGGGTTCTGTGATACGCAGTATTTT.

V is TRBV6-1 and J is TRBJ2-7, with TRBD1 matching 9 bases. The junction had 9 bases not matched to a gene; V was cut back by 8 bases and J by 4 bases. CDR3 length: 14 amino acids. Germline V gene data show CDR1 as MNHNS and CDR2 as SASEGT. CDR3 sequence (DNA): TGTGCCAGCGGCGAGGACAGGGGTCGATACGAGCAGTACGTC. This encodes CASGEDRGRYEQYV.

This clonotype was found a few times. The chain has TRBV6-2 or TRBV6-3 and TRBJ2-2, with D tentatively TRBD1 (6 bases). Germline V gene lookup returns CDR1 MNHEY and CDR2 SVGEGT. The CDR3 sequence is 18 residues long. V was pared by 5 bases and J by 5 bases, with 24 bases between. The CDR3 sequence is CASSTPQGTISGTGELFF. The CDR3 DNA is TGTGCCAGCAGTACCCCCCAGGGGACGATTAGTGGTACCGGGGAGCTGTTTTTT.

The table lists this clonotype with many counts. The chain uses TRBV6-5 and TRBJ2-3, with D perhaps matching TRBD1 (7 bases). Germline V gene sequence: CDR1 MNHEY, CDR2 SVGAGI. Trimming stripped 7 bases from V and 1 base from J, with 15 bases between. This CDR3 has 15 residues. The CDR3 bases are TGTGCCAGCATGCGGGACAGAGGGCGCACAGATACGCAGTATTTT. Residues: CASMRDRGRTDTQYF.

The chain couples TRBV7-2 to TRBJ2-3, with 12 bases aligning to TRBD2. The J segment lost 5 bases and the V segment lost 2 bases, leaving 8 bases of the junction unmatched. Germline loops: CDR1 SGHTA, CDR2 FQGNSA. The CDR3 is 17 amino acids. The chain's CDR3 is CASSLSLAGGPVDTQYF. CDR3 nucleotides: TGTGCCAGCAGCTTAAGCCTAGCGGGGGGGCCCGTAGATACGCAGTATTTT.

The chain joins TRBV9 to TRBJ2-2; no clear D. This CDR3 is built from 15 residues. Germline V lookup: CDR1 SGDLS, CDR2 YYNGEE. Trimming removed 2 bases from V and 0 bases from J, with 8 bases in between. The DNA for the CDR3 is TGTGCCAGCAGCGTCAGTCTAGCGAACACCGGGGAGCTGTTTTTT. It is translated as CASSVSLANTGELFF. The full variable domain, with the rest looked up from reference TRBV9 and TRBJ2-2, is DSGVTQTPKHLITATGQRVTLRCSPRSGDLSVYWYQQSLDQGLQFLIQYYNGEERAKGNILERFSAQQFPDLHSELNLSSLELGDSALYFCASSVSLANTGELFFGEGSRLTVL.

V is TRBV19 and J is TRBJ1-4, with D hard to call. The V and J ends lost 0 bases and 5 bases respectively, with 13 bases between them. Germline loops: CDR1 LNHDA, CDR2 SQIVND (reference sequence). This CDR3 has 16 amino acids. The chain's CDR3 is CASSIDTVSANEKLFF. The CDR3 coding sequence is TGTGCCAGTAGTATAGATACGGTTTCGGCGAATGAAAAACTGTTTTTT.

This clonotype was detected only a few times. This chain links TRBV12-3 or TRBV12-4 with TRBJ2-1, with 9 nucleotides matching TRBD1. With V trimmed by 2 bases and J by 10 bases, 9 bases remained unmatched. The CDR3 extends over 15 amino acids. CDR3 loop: CASSLRTGDVGEQFF. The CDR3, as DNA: TGTGCCAGCAGTTTAAGGACAGGGGATGTAGGGGAGCAGTTCTTC.

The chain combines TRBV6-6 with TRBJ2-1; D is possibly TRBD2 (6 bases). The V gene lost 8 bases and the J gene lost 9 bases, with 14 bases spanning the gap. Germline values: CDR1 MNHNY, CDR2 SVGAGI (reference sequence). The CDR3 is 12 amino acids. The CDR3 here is CASVGSSGEQFF. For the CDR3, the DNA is TGTGCCAGCGTGGGGAGTAGCGGTGAGCAGTTCTTC.

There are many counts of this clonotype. The CDR3 is CASTPSSSGEQFF. CDR3 sequence (DNA): TGTGCCAGCACCCCATCCAGCTCCGGTGAGCAGTTCTTC. This sequence joins TRBV7-2 and TRBJ2-1; D is ambiguous. V was pared by 7 bases and J by 9 bases, with 16 bases between. The CDR3 covers 13 residues. Germline V gene sequence: CDR1 SGHTA, CDR2 FQGNSA.

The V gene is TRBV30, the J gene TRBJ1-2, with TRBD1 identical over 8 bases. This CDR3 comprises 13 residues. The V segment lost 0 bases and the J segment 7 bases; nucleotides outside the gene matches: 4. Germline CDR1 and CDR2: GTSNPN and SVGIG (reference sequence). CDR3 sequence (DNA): TGTGCCTGGAGTGTGGCAGGGGGCACTGGCTACACCTTC. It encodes CAWSVAGGTGYTF.

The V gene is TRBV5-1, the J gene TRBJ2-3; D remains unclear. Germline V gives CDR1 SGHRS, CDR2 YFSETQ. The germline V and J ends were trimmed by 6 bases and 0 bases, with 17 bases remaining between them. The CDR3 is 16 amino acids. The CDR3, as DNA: TGCGCCAGCACGTGGACGGCCCCAACTAGCACAGATACGCAGTATTTT. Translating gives CASTWTAPTSTDTQYF. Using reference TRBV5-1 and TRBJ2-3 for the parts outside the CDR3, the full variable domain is KAGVTQTPRYLIKTRGQQVTLSCSPISGHRSVSWYQQTPGQGLQFLFEYFSETQRNKGNFPGRFSGRQFSNSRSEMNVSTLELGDSALYLCASTWTAPTSTDTQYFGPGTRLTVL.

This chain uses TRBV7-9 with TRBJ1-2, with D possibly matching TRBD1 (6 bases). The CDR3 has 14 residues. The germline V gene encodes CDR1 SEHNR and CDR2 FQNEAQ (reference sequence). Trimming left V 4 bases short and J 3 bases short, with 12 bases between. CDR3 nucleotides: TGTGCCAGCAGCTATACAGGGAGAGACTATGGCTACACCTTC. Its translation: CASSYTGRDYGYTF.

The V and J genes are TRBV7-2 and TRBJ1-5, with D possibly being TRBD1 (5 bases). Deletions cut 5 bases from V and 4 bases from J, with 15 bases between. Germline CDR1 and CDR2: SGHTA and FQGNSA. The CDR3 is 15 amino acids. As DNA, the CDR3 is TGTGCCAGCAGCCCCTGGGCGGGGGTTAATCAGCCCCAGCATTTT. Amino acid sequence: CASSPWAGVNQPQHF. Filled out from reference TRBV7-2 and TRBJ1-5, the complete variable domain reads GAGVSQSPSNKVTEKGKDVELRCDPISGHTALYWYRQSLGQGLEFLIYFQGNSAPDKSGLPSDRFSAERTGGSVSTLTIQRTQQEDSAVYLCASSPWAGVNQPQHFGDGTRLSIL.